This T cell receptor beta chain was captured in a study of T cell repertoires in cytomegalovirus infection. Overall study context: Public TCR beta signatures provided an indication of both CMV infection and a matching HLA type.

V trimming: 0 bases; J trimming: 0 bases; junction bases outside the gene matches: 14. The CDR3 loop spans 19 amino acids. CDR1 and CDR2 from the germline V gene are ENHRY and SYGVKD. Using its own MiXCR run on the reads, TCRdb lists one record per CDR3 protein. Among nearly 650,000 distinct CDR3 sequences, approximately 24% were seen once, and the ten largest hold approximately 8.2%. Study outcomes and limitations: Within the response measured ex vivo, HLA-C-restricted CMV-specific TCR beta clonotypes were dominant. The cumulative frequency of public TCR beta families identified carriers of CMV plus the relevant HLA.

About this clonotype: Its antigen is still unknown.

V gene TRBV10-3 combines with J gene TRBJ2-7, with 7 bases identical to TRBD1. Sequenced: CD8+ T cells from PBMCs. This TCR derives from a human donor in good health (CMV status not recorded). Some clones in this sample may be carry-over from other donors' samples. The CDR3 nucleotides are TGTGCCATCAGTGAGTCCGGCAGGGGGTGTTTATCCTACTCCTACGAGCAGTACGTC. Its protein product is CAISESGRGCLSYSYEQYV.